This paragraph reports one T cell receptor (beta chain). Its target is unknown. These data come from a study of T cell responses to AZD1222 COVID-19 vaccine. Study-level background: Whether given at about 4 or about 12 weeks, second doses were pooled. Findings and caveats of the study: White British people made up most donors, females outnumbered males, and clonal diversity was possibly underestimated.

Germline V lookup: CDR1 LGHDT, CDR2 YNNKEL (reference sequence). This CDR3 is built from 15 residues. V was trimmed by 0 bases and J by 4 bases, leaving 10 bases between them. Assay: immunoSEQ multiplex PCR; the TCRdb copy retains only in-frame clones and omits some. The sample shows 90,000 to 120,000 clones, around 84% of them seen only once. Sequenced material: peripheral blood, taken on day 0 of AZD1222 vaccination. The clonotype comes from an adult in good health. The V call is TRBV3-1 (or the pseudogene TRBV3-2), the J call TRBJ1-3; TRBD1 is a possible D gene (6 bases). For the CDR3, the DNA is TGTGCCAGCAGCCAAGAAGACAGGAGGGGAAACACCATATATTTT. Protein sequence: CASSQEDRRGNTIYF.